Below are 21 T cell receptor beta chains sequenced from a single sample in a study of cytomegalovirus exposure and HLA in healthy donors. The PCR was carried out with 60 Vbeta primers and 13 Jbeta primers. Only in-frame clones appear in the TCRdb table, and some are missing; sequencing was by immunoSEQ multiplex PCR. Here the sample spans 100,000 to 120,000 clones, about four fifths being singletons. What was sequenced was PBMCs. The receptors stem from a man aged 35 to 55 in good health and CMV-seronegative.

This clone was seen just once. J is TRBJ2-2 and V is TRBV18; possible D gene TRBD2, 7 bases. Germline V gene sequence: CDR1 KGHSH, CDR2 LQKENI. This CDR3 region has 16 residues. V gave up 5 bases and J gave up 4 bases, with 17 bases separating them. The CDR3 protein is CASSITRGAFTGELFF. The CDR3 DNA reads TGTGCCAGCTCAATCACCCGGGGGGCTTTCACCGGGGAGCTGTTTTTT. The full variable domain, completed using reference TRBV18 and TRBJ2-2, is NAGVMQNPRHLVRRRGQEARLRCSPMKGHSHVYWYRQLPEEGLKFMVYLQKENIIDESGMPKERFSAEFPKEGPSILRIQQVVRGDSAAYFCASSITRGAFTGELFFGEGSRLTVL.

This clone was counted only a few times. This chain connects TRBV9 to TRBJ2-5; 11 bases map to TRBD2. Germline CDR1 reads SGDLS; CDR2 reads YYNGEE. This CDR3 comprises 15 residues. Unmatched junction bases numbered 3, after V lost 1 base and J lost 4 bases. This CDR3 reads CASSVRTSGRETQYF. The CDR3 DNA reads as TGTGCCAGCAGCGTACGAACTAGCGGGAGAGAGACCCAGTACTTC.

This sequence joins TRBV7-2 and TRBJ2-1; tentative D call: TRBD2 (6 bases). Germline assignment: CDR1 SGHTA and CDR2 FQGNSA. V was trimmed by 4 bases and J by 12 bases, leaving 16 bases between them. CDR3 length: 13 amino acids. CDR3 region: CASSSRGGKGQFF. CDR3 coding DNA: TGTGCCAGCAGCTCCCGGGGAGGAAAGGGGCAGTTCTTC.

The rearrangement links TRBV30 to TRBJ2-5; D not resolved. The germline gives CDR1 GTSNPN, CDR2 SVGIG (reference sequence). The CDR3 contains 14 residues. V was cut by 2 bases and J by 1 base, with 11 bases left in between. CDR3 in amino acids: CAWSTSWPQETQYF. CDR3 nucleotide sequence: TGTGCCTGGAGTACCTCTTGGCCCCAAGAGACCCAGTACTTC.

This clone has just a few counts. CDR3 sequence: CASSPSGQVDEQYF. The CDR3 DNA reads as TGCGCCAGCAGCCCGTCAGGGCAAGTAGACGAGCAGTACTTC. The V gene is TRBV4-3, the J gene TRBJ2-7; weak D call: TRBD1 (5 bases). The CDR3 length is 14 residues. The V gene lost 4 bases and the J gene lost 5 bases, with 15 bases spanning the gap. Germline V gene sequence: CDR1 LGHNA, CDR2 YSLEER.

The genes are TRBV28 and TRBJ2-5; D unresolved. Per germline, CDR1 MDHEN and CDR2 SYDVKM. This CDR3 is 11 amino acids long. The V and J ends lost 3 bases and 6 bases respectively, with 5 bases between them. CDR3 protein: CASSFLQTQYF. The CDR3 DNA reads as TGTGCCAGCAGTTTTCTTCAGACCCAGTACTTC.

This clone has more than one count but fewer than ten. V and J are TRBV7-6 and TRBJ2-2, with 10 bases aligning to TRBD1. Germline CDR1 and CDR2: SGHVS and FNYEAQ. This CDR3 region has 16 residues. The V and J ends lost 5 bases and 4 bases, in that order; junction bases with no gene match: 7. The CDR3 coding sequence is TGTGCCAGCAGCCCCGGGACAGGGGCTTCCACCGGGGAGCTGTTTTTT. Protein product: CASSPGTGASTGELFF.

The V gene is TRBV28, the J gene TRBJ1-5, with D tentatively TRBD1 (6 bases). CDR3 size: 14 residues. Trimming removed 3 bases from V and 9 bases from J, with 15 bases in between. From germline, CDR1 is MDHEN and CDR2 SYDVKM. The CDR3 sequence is CASSLPRGNGPQHF. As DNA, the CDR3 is TGTGCCAGCAGTTTGCCCAGGGGTAATGGGCCCCAGCATTTT.

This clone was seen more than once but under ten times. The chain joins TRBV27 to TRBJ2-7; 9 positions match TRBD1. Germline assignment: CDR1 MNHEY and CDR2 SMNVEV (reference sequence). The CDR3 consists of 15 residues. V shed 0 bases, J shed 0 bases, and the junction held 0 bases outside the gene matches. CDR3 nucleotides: TGTGCCAGCAGTTTATCGACAGGGGGCTCCTACGAGCAGTACTTC. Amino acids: CASSLSTGGSYEQYF.

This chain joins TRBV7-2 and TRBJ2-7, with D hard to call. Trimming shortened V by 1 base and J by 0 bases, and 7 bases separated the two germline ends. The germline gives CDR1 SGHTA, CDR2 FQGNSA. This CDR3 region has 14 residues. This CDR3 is CASSLDDTSYEQYF. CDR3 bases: TGTGCCAGCAGCTTAGATGACACCTCCTACGAGCAGTACTTC.

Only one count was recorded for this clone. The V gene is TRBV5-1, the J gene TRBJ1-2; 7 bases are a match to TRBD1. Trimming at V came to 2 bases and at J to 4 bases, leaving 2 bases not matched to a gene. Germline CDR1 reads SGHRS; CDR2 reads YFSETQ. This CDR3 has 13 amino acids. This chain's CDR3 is CASSLGDSYGYTF. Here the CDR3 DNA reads TGCGCCAGCAGCTTAGGGGACAGCTATGGCTACACCTTC.

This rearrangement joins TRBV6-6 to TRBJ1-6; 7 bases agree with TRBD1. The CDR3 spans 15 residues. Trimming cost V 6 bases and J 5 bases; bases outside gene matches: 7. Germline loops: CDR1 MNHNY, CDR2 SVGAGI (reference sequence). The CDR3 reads CASRQRDRDNSPLHF. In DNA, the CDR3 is TGTGCCAGCAGACAAAGGGACAGAGATAATTCACCCCTCCACTTT.

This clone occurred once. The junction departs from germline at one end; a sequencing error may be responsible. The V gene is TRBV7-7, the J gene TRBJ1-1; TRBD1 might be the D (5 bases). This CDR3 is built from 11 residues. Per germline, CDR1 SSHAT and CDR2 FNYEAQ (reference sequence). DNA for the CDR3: TGTGCTAGCAGCTTCCGACAGGAAGCTTTCTTT. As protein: CASSFRQEAFF.

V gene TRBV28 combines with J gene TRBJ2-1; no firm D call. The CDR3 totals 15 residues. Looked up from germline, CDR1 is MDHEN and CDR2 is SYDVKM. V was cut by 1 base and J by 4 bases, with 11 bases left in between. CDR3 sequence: CASSLSPTSYNEQFF. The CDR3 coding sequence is TGTGCCAGCAGTTTATCCCCGACAAGTTACAATGAGCAGTTCTTC. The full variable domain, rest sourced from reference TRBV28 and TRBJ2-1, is DVKVTQSSRYLVKRTGEKVFLECVQDMDHENMFWYRQDPGLGLRLIYFSYDVKMKEKGDIPEGYSVSREKKERFSLILESASTNQTSMYLCASSLSPTSYNEQFFGPGTRLTVL.

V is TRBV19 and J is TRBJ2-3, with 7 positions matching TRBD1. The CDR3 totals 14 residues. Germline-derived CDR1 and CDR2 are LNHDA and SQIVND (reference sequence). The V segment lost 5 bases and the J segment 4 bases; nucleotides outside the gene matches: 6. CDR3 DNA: TGTGCCAGTAGTTACAGGGGTGTCGCAGATACGCAGTATTTT. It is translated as CASSYRGVADTQYF.

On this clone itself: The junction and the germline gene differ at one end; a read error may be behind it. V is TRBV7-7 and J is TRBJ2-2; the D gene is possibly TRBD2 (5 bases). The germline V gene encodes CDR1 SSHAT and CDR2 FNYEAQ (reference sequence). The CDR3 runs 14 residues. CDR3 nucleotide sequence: TGTGCTAGCAGAGCTAACACGGGAACCGGGGAGCTGTTTTTT. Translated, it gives CASRANTGTGELFF.

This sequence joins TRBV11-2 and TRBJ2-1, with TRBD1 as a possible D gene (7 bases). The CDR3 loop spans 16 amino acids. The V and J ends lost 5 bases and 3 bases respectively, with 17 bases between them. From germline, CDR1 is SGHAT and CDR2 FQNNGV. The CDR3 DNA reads TGTGCCAGCAGCAGCGGGTTAGGGGGCAGCTACAATGAGCAGTTCTTC. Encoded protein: CASSSGLGGSYNEQFF.

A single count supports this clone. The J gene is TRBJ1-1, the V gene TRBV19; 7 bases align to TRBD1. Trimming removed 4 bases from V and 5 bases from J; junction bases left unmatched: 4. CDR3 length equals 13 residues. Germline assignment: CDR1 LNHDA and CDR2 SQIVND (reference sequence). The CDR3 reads CASSRQGATEAFF. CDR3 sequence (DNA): TGTGCCAGTAGTAGACAGGGAGCAACTGAAGCTTTCTTT.

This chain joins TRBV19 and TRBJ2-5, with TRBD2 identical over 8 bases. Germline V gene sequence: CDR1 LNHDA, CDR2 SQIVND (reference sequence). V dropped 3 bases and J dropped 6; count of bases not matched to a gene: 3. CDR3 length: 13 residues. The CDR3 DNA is TGTGCCAGTAGTATCGGGAGGGCCAAGACCCAGTACTTC. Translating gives CASSIGRAKTQYF.

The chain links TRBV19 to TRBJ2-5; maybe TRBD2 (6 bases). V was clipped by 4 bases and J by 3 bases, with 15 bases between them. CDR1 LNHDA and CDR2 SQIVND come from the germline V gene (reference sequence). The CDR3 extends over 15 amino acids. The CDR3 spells CASSTRRVAEETQYF. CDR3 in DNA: TGTGCCAGTAGTACCCGCAGGGTAGCGGAAGAGACCCAGTACTTC.

CDR3: CASSAGTSVSYEQYF. The CDR3, as DNA: TGTGCCAGCAGCGCCGGGACTAGCGTCTCCTACGAGCAGTACTTC. The V call is TRBV9, the J call TRBJ2-7; 10 positions agree with TRBD2. CDR1 and CDR2 from the germline V gene are SGDLS and YYNGEE. CDR3 length: 15 amino acids. Trimming took 3 bases from V and 0 from J; bases not matched to a gene: 3.